This TCR beta chain was recorded in a study of cytomegalovirus exposure and HLA in healthy donors. The study, taken as a whole, reports: In a later analysis, at a false discovery rate of 0.05, roughly 16,000 TCR beta sequences matched HLA alleles.

The germline gives CDR1 MNHEY, CDR2 SVGAGI. The V segment lost 0 bases and the J segment 4 bases; nucleotides outside the gene matches: 6. The CDR3 runs 15 residues. The PCR had 60 Vbeta and 13 Jbeta primers. The table came from immunoSEQ multiplex PCR; TCRdb's copy has only in-frame clones and leaves some out. The profile shows roughly 130,000 clones, roughly 62% of them singletons. Among the donors, all were healthy bone marrow donors. As to this clone: Antigen: not known.

This chain uses TRBV6-5 with TRBJ2-7; TRBD2 matches 7 bases. The clonotype originates from a male donor in good health and CMV-seronegative. Sequenced sample: PBMCs. The CDR3, as DNA: TGTGCCAGCAGTTACTCATTTGGGGGGGAATACGAGCAGTACTTC. It translates to CASSYSFGGEYEQYF.